The T cell receptor (beta chain) under discussion was sequenced for a study of blood T cell repertoires in COVID-19. Study in general: The United States, Italy and Spain were the sources of the acute and convalescent COVID-19 samples. PBMCs, B-cell-depleted T cells, or T cells provided the cDNA or gDNA that made up the material.

This CDR3 contains 15 residues. J gave up 3 bases and V 2 bases, and 3 bases lay outside the gene matches. Per the germline V gene, CDR1 is WNHNN and CDR2 is SYGVQD (reference sequence). Per the original methods: Reference gene primers were amplified, and this amplification served to estimate nucleated cell counts. Sequencing used immunoSEQ multiplex PCR; TCRdb keeps in-frame clones, though not all of them. V and J calls and clone size are copied from that table; D and trimming were computed from the DNA. Of fewer than 250,000 clones listed, around 78% are singletons. The chain combines TRBV10-1 with TRBJ2-3, with 9 bases fitting TRBD1. The origin of this receptor is a woman in her 70s with active or convalescent COVID-19. The sequenced sample was peripheral blood. The CDR3 DNA sequence: TGCGCCAGCAGTGAGCCAGACAGGGGGACAGATACGCAGTATTTT. Protein: CASSEPDRGTDTQYF.